This T cell receptor beta chain was recorded in a study of Ad26.COV2.S vaccination and SARS-CoV-2 variants. Study as a whole: This donor came from the COV1001 trial of Ad26.COV2.S.

Specified treatment: some 19 received Ad26.COV2.S at low or high dose, single or two shots; 5 received placebo; per-sample allocation not given. Sample collection was performed on day 63 after the first vaccine or placebo injection. Sequencing was performed with immunoSEQ multiplex PCR; in TCRdb, only in-frame clones are kept and a portion is missing. Of about 470,000 clones listed, 80% to 95% are singletons. This receptor was obtained from a person aged 18-65 years who received the Ad26.COV2.S COVID-19 vaccine or a placebo. Sequencing used peripheral blood, obtained in a trial of Ad26.COV2.S vaccine versus placebo.

CDR3 nucleotide sequence: TGCGCCAGCAGCCAAGGTGTAGGGACTAGGGTTGAAGATACGCAGTATTTT. Translated: CASSQGVGTRVEDTQYF. The chain uses TRBV4-1 and TRBJ2-3; TRBD2 matches at 8 bases. The germline gives CDR1 MGHRA, CDR2 YSYEKL. The J segment lost 5 bases and the V segment lost 1 base, leaving 11 bases of the junction unmatched. The CDR3 runs to 17 residues.